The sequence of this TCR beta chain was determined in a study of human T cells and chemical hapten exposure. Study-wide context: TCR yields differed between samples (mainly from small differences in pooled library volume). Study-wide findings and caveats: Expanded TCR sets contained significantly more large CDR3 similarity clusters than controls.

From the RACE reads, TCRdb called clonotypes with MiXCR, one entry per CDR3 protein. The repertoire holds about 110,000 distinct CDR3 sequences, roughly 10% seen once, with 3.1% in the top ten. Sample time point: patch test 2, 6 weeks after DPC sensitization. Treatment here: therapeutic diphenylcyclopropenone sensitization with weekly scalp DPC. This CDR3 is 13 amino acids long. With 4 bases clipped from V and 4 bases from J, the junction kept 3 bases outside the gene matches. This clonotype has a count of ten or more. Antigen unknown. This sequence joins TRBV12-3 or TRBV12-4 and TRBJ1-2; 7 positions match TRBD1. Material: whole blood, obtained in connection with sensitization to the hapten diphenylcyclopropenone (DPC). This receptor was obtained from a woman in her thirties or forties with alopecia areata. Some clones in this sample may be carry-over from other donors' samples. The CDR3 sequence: CASSSRTGYGYTF. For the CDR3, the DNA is TGTGCCAGCAGTTCCAGGACAGGCTATGGCTACACCTTC.